The 14 T cell receptor beta chains below all came from one sample that was sequenced in a study of STAT5B mutations in CD4+ large granular lymphocyte leukemia. The assay was immunoSEQ multiplex PCR, and TCRdb's table has in-frame clones only and misses some. Altogether tens of thousands of clones are present, 72% being singletons, with the ten largest covering approximately 0.65%. The sequenced sample consisted of CD4+ T cells from blood buffy coats. The receptor source for this set is a human donor in good health.

The rearrangement uses TRBV4-2 and TRBJ2-3; 8 bases align to TRBD2. This CDR3 comprises 20 residues. Germline V lookup: CDR1 LGHNA, CDR2 YNFKEQ. J lost 2 bases, V lost 0 bases, and 16 bases had no gene match. The CDR3 is CASSQEPTAGGNRITDTQYF. CDR3 nucleotide sequence: TGTGCCAGCAGCCAAGAGCCCACGGCGGGGGGCAATCGAATCACAGATACGCAGTATTTT.

This clone was found a few times. This chain links TRBV30 with TRBJ1-1, with a weak D call TRBD1 (5 bases). The germline CDR1 and CDR2 sequences are GTSNPN and SVGIG (reference sequence). The CDR3 extends over 15 amino acids. The V and J ends lost 2 bases and 1 base respectively, with 14 bases between them. The CDR3 DNA follows: TGTGCCTGGAGTACTACGGGGCTTAAGAACACTGAAGCTTTCTTT. Translating it yields CAWSTTGLKNTEAFF.

This chain uses TRBV5-6 with TRBJ2-6; either TRBD1 or TRBD2 may supply D (6 bases each). CDR3 length: 18 residues. The ends were cut back, 2 bases at V and 0 bases at J, with 15 bases in the middle. Germline lookup yields CDR1 SGHDT and CDR2 YYEEEE. CDR3 DNA sequence: TGTGCCAGCAGCTTAGGAATCGGGGGCCACTCTGGGGCCAACGTCCTGACTTTC. The encoded protein is CASSLGIGGHSGANVLTF.

The CDR3 sequence: CAWSVQQGRYSYGYTF. CDR3 in DNA: TGTGCCTGGAGTGTACAACAGGGAAGGTATAGCTATGGCTACACCTTC. The chain recombines TRBV30 with TRBJ1-2; D may be TRBD1 (6 bases). The CDR3 has 16 amino acids. Trimming removed 0 bases from V and 4 bases from J, with 18 bases in between. Looked up from germline, CDR1 is GTSNPN and CDR2 is SVGIG (reference sequence).

V usage is TRBV18 and J usage is TRBJ2-5; maybe TRBD2 (6 bases). Deletions cut 0 bases from V and 5 bases from J, with 7 bases between. CDR1 is KGHSH, CDR2 LQKENI, per germline. The CDR3 is made up of 13 amino acids. The DNA for the CDR3 is TGTGCCAGCTCACCACCCGCGGGGGAGACCCAGTACTTC. Its translation: CASSPPAGETQYF. Supplemented by reference TRBV18 and TRBJ2-5, the full variable domain reads NAGVMQNPRHLVRRRGQEARLRCSPMKGHSHVYWYRQLPEEGLKFMVYLQKENIIDESGMPKERFSAEFPKEGPSILRIQQVVRGDSAAYFCASSPPAGETQYFGPGTRLLVL.

The chain couples TRBV6-5 to TRBJ2-7, with D possibly being TRBD2 (7 bases). This CDR3 has 15 residues. V was shortened by 2 bases and J by 7 bases, with 18 bases between the two germline ends. Germline V lookup: CDR1 MNHEY, CDR2 SVGAGI. CDR3 coding DNA: TGTGCCAGCAGTTACGGGTCGGGGGGCCTAGGAGAGCAGTACTTC. It codes for CASSYGSGGLGEQYF.

This clone was seen once. This rearrangement joins TRBV29-1 to TRBJ1-4; 9 nucleotides match TRBD1. V lost 7 bases and J lost 8; bases outside the gene matches: 11. Germline CDR1 SQVTM, CDR2 ANQGSEA. The CDR3 sequence is 14 residues long. In DNA form, the CDR3 reads TGCAGCGCTAGGACAGGGGCCCTTGGGGAAAAACTGTTTTTT. Residues: CSARTGALGEKLFF. Complete variable domain (other parts from reference TRBV29-1 and TRBJ1-4): SAVISQKPSRDICQRGTSLTIQCQVDSQVTMMFWYRQQPGQSLTLIATANQGSEATYESGFVIDKFPISRPNLTFSTLTVSNMSPEDSSIYLCSARTGALGEKLFFGSGTQLSVL.

The chain has TRBV2 and TRBJ1-2; D is ambiguous. The CDR3 runs to 14 residues. The germline V gene encodes CDR1 SNHLY and CDR2 FYNNEI. The V end lost 8 bases, the J end lost 9 bases, and 22 bases lay between the germline ends. The CDR3 DNA reads as TGTGCCAGCCACCTTTGGAGGGTAGAGCGTAGCTACACCTTC. Translated, it gives CASHLWRVERSYTF.

V and J are TRBV5-5 and TRBJ2-2; the D gene could be TRBD1 or TRBD2 (5 bases each). Germline loops: CDR1 SGHKS, CDR2 YYEKEE (reference sequence). CDR3 length: 16 amino acids. Trimming shortened V by 1 base and J by 3 bases, and 13 bases separated the two germline ends. The CDR3 DNA follows: TGTGCCAGCAGCTTGTTGCTTAGGGGAGACACCGGGGAGCTGTTTTTT. Its translation is CASSLLLRGDTGELFF. Based on the CDR3 plus reference TRBV5-5 and TRBJ2-2, the full variable domain is DAGVTQSPTHLIKTRGQQVTLRCSPISGHKSVSWYQQVLGQGPQFIFQYYEKEERGRGNFPDRFSARQFPNYSSELNVNALLLGDSALYLCASSLLLRGDTGELFFGEGSRLTVL.

The chain has TRBV7-2 and TRBJ1-2; D might be TRBD1 (6 bases). The germline V gene has CDR1 SGHTA and CDR2 FQGNSA. This CDR3 comprises 14 residues. V was shortened by 4 bases and J by 8 bases, with 17 bases between the two germline ends. The CDR3 nucleotides read TGTGCCAGCAGCTCGCAAACAGGGACGGGAGGCTACACCTTC. Its translation is CASSSQTGTGGYTF. Filled out from reference TRBV7-2 and TRBJ1-2, the complete variable domain reads GAGVSQSPSNKVTEKGKDVELRCDPISGHTALYWYRQSLGQGLEFLIYFQGNSAPDKSGLPSDRFSAERTGGSVSTLTIQRTQQEDSAVYLCASSSQTGTGGYTFGSGTRLTVV.

The gene calls are TRBV5-1 and TRBJ1-3; D remains ambiguous. This CDR3 region has 16 residues. Trimming left V 0 bases short and J 4 bases short, with 14 bases between. Germline CDR1 and CDR2: SGHRS and YFSETQ. CDR3 residues: CASSLEGFKLGNTIYF. In DNA, the CDR3 is TGCGCCAGCAGCTTGGAGGGTTTCAAGTTAGGAAACACCATATATTTT. The full variable domain, completed using reference TRBV5-1 and TRBJ1-3, is KAGVTQTPRYLIKTRGQQVTLSCSPISGHRSVSWYQQTPGQGLQFLFEYFSETQRNKGNFPGRFSGRQFSNSRSEMNVSTLELGDSALYLCASSLEGFKLGNTIYFGEGSWLTVV.

This sequence joins TRBV27 and TRBJ2-4, with D possibly TRBD1 on 6 matching bases. Deletions cut 1 base from V and 0 bases from J, with 13 bases between. The CDR3 covers 17 residues. CDR1 and CDR2 (germline): MNHEY, SMNVEV (reference sequence). CDR3 sequence (DNA): TGTGCCAGCAGTTTATTCCAGGGGCCCGGAGCCAAAAACATTCAGTACTTC. Amino acid sequence: CASSLFQGPGAKNIQYF.

The genes are TRBV4-1 and TRBJ2-1; 8 bases map to TRBD2. The CDR3 totals 16 residues. Trimming cost V 3 bases and J 2 bases; bases outside gene matches: 6. The germline V gene encodes CDR1 MGHRA and CDR2 YSYEKL. As DNA, the CDR3 is TGCGCCAGCAGCCAGGGTGTAGCGGGGACCTACAATGAGCAGTTCTTC. Its protein is CASSQGVAGTYNEQFF.

The rearrangement joins TRBV7-6 to TRBJ1-4; D perhaps matches TRBD1 (6 bases). The CDR3 extends over 16 amino acids. V lost 1 base, J lost 5 bases, and 14 bases lay in between. Per the germline V gene, CDR1 is SGHVS and CDR2 is FNYEAQ. DNA of the CDR3: TGTGCCAGCAGCTTAGGTCAGGACAGAGTCAATGAAAAACTGTTTTTT. The encoded protein is CASSLGQDRVNEKLFF.